This T cell receptor (beta chain) was retrieved from a study of T cells in narcolepsy. Background on the study: Patients with NT1 or NT2 and healthy control donors were enrolled. Notes on the study in general: Reportedly, autoreactive clonotypes were serially detected in patients' blood but not controls'. HCRT-specific and TRIB2-specific autoreactive clonotypes appeared among same-patient CSF and blood CD4+ clonotypes.

V was pared by 0 bases and J by 3 bases, with 6 bases between. This CDR3 is built from 13 residues. Germline V gives CDR1 SGHNT, CDR2 YYREEE (reference sequence). In regard to this clone: The antigen remains undetermined.

Produced via immunoSEQ multiplex PCR; TCRdb's table is partial and in-frame only. This sample carries 25,000 to 30,000 clones, 87% of them seen once, and the ten largest clones take under 1%. This clonotype was sampled from a human donor in good health. V gene TRBV5-4 combines with J gene TRBJ1-2; D is ambiguous. Sequences were obtained from memory (CD45RA-) CD4+ T cells from blood. The CDR3 DNA reads as TGTGCCAGCAGCTTGGGGGCAGACTATGGCTACACCTTC. Translating it yields CASSLGADYGYTF.